The 27 T cell receptor beta chains listed next were all sequenced from one sample in a study of CD8 T cells in ankylosing spondylitis (dated by TCRdb to the late 2010s). What the work shows at the level of the full study, not this receptor alone: A TCR beta motif made up of several highly homologous amino acid variants appeared to be characteristic of blood from ankylosing spondylitis patients.

These TCRs' antigens remain unknown. Receptor amplification or capture employed 5' RACE. The sequencer was an Illumina HiSeq 2500. TCRdb applied fastp at Q25 and MiXCR to the public reads, then kept only in-frame beta chains. Entries that share a CDR3 protein sequence are merged under the most common genes and DNA. This sample is represented by approximately 550,000 distinct CDR3 sequences; about an eighth of them were singletons. 6.8% of the sample is held by the ten biggest clonotypes. Source material: blood, either unsorted or a sorted T cell fraction (not recorded which). The receptors shown here come from a male donor with ankylosing spondylitis.

This clonotype has more than one count but fewer than ten. V and J are TRBV29-1 and TRBJ2-1, with a weak D call TRBD2 (5 bases). The CDR3 spans 14 residues. The V gene's germline CDR1 is SQVTM and CDR2 ANQGSEA. V dropped 7 bases and J dropped 3 bases, with 16 bases sitting between them. The chain's CDR3 is CSAYGLNIYNEQFF. The CDR3 bases are TGCAGCGCCTACGGACTCAACATCTACAATGAGCAGTTCTTC.

CDR3 protein: CASSQGQNAGYGYTF. The CDR3 coding sequence is TGTGCCAGCAGCCAGGGACAGAACGCGGGGTATGGCTACACCTTC. The V and J genes are TRBV4-2 and TRBJ1-2, with 7 bases lining up with TRBD1. Looked up from germline, CDR1 is LGHNA and CDR2 is YNFKEQ. The CDR3 is 15 amino acids. The V and J ends lost 3 bases and 5 bases, in that order; junction bases with no gene match: 9.

The rearrangement joins TRBV6-1 to TRBJ2-3; D is possibly TRBD1 or TRBD2 (7 bases each). V gave up 8 bases and J gave up 3 bases, with 18 bases separating them. The germline CDR1 and CDR2 sequences are MNHNS and SASEGT. The CDR3 runs 15 residues. CDR3 DNA: TGTGCCAGCCCAGGGGGGAGGGTATCAACAGATACGCAGTATTTT. As protein: CASPGGRVSTDTQYF.

This clonotype appeared a few times. V usage is TRBV6-1 and J usage is TRBJ2-7; 7 nucleotides line up with TRBD2. V lost 1 base, J lost 4 bases, and 7 bases stayed unmatched. There are 15 residues in the CDR3. CDR1 is MNHNS and CDR2 is SASEGT in the germline V gene. CDR3 nucleotides: TGTGCCAGCAGTGAAGGTGCTAGCGGAGTTTACGAGCAGTACGTC. Translating it yields CASSEGASGVYEQYV.

This clonotype was detected ten times or more. CDR3 nucleotides: TGTGCCAGCGCTGGTGCCACAGGGCCGCTTAGGGGCTACACCTTC. Translating it yields CASAGATGPLRGYTF. This chain uses TRBV12-3 or TRBV12-4 with TRBJ1-2; TRBD1 is a possible D gene (6 bases). The ends were cut back, 8 bases at V and 8 bases at J, with 24 bases in the middle. This CDR3 spans 15 amino acids.

The sample holds a few counts of this clonotype. This chain connects TRBV4-1 to TRBJ2-1; 9 bases are a match to TRBD2. V gave up 4 bases and J gave up 1 base; unmatched junction bases: 5. Germline V gene lookup returns CDR1 MGHRA and CDR2 YSYEKL. This CDR3 is 16 amino acids long. CDR3 sequence (DNA): TGCGCCAGCAGCCCGCTAGCGGGATGGTCCTACAATGAGCAGTTCTTC. Encoded protein: CASSPLAGWSYNEQFF.

This clonotype showed up many times. The J gene is TRBJ2-7, the V gene TRBV12-3 or TRBV12-4, with D possibly called TRBD1 or TRBD2 (5 bases each). Trimming took 5 bases from V and 3 from J, leaving 14 bases between them. The CDR3 totals 14 residues. CDR3 protein: CASSPSGRGYEQYF. The CDR3 DNA is TGTGCCAGCAGTCCTTCGGGAAGGGGCTACGAGCAGTACTTC.

The chain uses TRBV14 and TRBJ1-3; D not resolved. The CDR3 sequence is 16 residues long. Germline-derived CDR1 and CDR2 are SGHDN and FVKESK. V lost 1 base and J 0 bases, leaving 10 bases between the germline ends. The CDR3 DNA reads TGTGCCAGCAGCCAAGGGAAGGGCCGCTCTGGAAACACCATATATTTT. It codes for CASSQGKGRSGNTIYF.

V and J are TRBV18 and TRBJ2-7, with 8 bases lining up with TRBD2. V lost 6 bases and J lost 7; bases outside the gene matches: 14. The CDR3 runs to 15 residues. The V gene's germline CDR1 is KGHSH and CDR2 LQKENI. CDR3 DNA sequence: TGTGCCAGCTCCCCTGGACTAGCTCAGTGGCAAGAGCAGTACGTC. Translated, it gives CASSPGLAQWQEQYV.

This CDR3 reads CSVSSPGNTEAFF. The CDR3, as DNA: TGCAGCGTTTCTTCACCGGGGAACACTGAAGCTTTCTTT. The chain combines TRBV29-1 with TRBJ1-1, with unresolved D. Between the trimmed V and J ends, which lost 5 bases and 1 base, there was a span of 11 bases. CDR3 size: 13 residues. Per the germline V gene, CDR1 is SQVTM and CDR2 is ANQGSEA. Drawing the rest from reference TRBV29-1 and TRBJ1-1, the complete variable domain is SAVISQKPSRDICQRGTSLTIQCQVDSQVTMMFWYRQQPGQSLTLIATANQGSEATYESGFVIDKFPISRPNLTFSTLTVSNMSPEDSSIYLCSVSSPGNTEAFFGQGTRLTVV.

This clonotype was found many times. V is TRBV28 and J is TRBJ1-1, with TRBD1 matching 8 bases. Germline V gene lookup returns CDR1 MDHEN and CDR2 SYDVKM. The CDR3 covers 15 residues. J was trimmed by 5 bases and V by 2 bases; bases with no gene match: 7. In DNA, the CDR3 is TGTGCCAGCAGTTTAGGACAGGGCCGGGTTACTGAAGCTTTCTTT. It specifies CASSLGQGRVTEAFF. Full variable domain (missing parts from reference TRBV28 and TRBJ1-1): DVKVTQSSRYLVKRTGEKVFLECVQDMDHENMFWYRQDPGLGLRLIYFSYDVKMKEKGDIPEGYSVSREKKERFSLILESASTNQTSMYLCASSLGQGRVTEAFFGQGTRLTVV.

The CDR3 bases are TGTGCCAGCAGTTACTCGCTAGCGGGAGGAATGAATGAGCAGTTCTTC. As protein: CASSYSLAGGMNEQFF. The chain joins TRBV6-5 to TRBJ2-1; 11 bases agree with TRBD2. V shed 0 bases and J 7 bases; nucleotides not matched to a gene: 5. The CDR3 length is 16 residues. The germline V gene encodes CDR1 MNHEY and CDR2 SVGAGI.

This clonotype occurred a few times. CDR3 in amino acids: CASGLAGQHTEAFF. The CDR3, as DNA: TGTGCTAGTGGTTTGGCTGGACAGCACACTGAAGCTTTCTTT. V and J are TRBV12-5 and TRBJ1-1; a weak D match, TRBD1 (6 bases). V was clipped by 1 base and J by 3 bases, with 9 bases between them. The CDR3 contains 14 residues. The germline CDR1 and CDR2 sequences are LGHNT and FRNRAP.

This clonotype has just a few counts. CDR3 sequence (DNA): TGTGCCAGCAGTTTTAGGGGGGGGTCGCAGTATTTT. It translates to CASSFRGGSQYF. This chain joins TRBV12-3 or TRBV12-4 and TRBJ2-3; D is perhaps TRBD2 (7 bases). This CDR3 is built from 12 residues. Trimming removed 3 bases at V and 10 bases at J, with 11 bases between.

This clonotype was detected only a few times. This sequence joins TRBV3-1 and TRBJ2-7; 8 bases fit TRBD2. This CDR3 region has 15 residues. The V gene end was trimmed by 0 bases and the J gene end by 6 bases; junction bases not matched to a gene: 7. Per germline, CDR1 LGHDT and CDR2 YNNKEL (reference sequence). In DNA form, the CDR3 reads TGTGCCAGCAGCCAAGATCTGGCGGGAGGTCGCGAGCAGTACTTC. This encodes CASSQDLAGGREQYF.

This clonotype was seen more than once but under ten times. This sequence joins TRBV13 and TRBJ2-7, with TRBD1 as a possible D gene (6 bases). Germline V gene data show CDR1 as PRHDT and CDR2 as FYEKMQ (reference sequence). V lost 1 base to trimming and J lost 4 bases, with 11 bases between them. The CDR3 has 14 residues. CDR3 sequence reads: CASSLENREYEQYF. CDR3 coding DNA: TGTGCCAGCAGCTTAGAGAACAGGGAGTACGAGCAGTACTTC.

The CDR3 DNA sequence: TGTGCCAGGGGGGACAGCGAGAGCACAGATACGCAGTATTTT. Its translation is CARGDSESTDTQYF. The rearrangement links TRBV2 to TRBJ2-3; 7 positions agree with TRBD1. CDR3 length equals 14 residues. Germline values: CDR1 SNHLY, CDR2 FYNNEI. After removal of 9 bases from V and 0 bases from J, the junction contained 6 bases not matched to a gene.

This clonotype was seen only a few times. The V call is TRBV24-1, the J call TRBJ2-1; 9 bases are shared with TRBD1. The CDR3 runs 18 residues. J was trimmed by 7 bases and V by 5 bases; bases with no gene match: 17. Germline V CDR1 and CDR2: KGHDR, SFDVKD. DNA of the CDR3: TGTGCCACCAGTGTCGGTACCGGGACAGGGACTGGTGCGAATGAGCAGTTCTTC. Protein: CATSVGTGTGTGANEQFF.

The rearrangement links TRBV20-1 to TRBJ2-3; TRBD2 matches at 12 bases. The CDR3 extends over 15 amino acids. The V gene's germline CDR1 is DFQATT and CDR2 SNEGSKA (reference sequence). V gave up 5 bases and J gave up 4 bases; unmatched junction bases: 7. The DNA of the CDR3 is TGCAGTGCTTCACCGACTAGCGGGAGTTCAGATACGCAGTATTTT. This codes for CSASPTSGSSDTQYF.

This clonotype has only a few counts. V and J are TRBV5-1 and TRBJ1-2; D is ambiguous. Germline V lookup: CDR1 SGHRS, CDR2 YFSETQ. The CDR3 loop spans 15 amino acids. V was cut by 4 bases and J by 6 bases, with 19 bases left in between. In DNA, the CDR3 is TGCGCCAGCAGCCGTGACAAGGCCCTAGGAGATGGCTACACCTTC. Amino acids: CASSRDKALGDGYTF.

This clonotype was seen more than once but under ten times. J is TRBJ2-5 and V is TRBV20-1; D might be TRBD2 (5 bases). V was trimmed by 6 bases and J by 3 bases, leaving 17 bases between them. The CDR3 length is 14 residues. Looked up from germline, CDR1 is DFQATT and CDR2 is SNEGSKA (reference sequence). CDR3 residues: CSAPPAGLEETQYF. In DNA form, the CDR3 reads TGCAGTGCGCCCCCCGCGGGCCTTGAAGAGACCCAGTACTTC.

The chain employs TRBV20-1 and TRBJ2-3, with D unresolved. This CDR3 region has 14 residues. CDR1 and CDR2 from the germline V gene are DFQATT and SNEGSKA (reference sequence). V shed 4 bases and J shed 1 base, with 12 bases lying between them. The DNA of the CDR3 is TGCAGTGCTAAATACGATCTGGGCACAGATACGCAGTATTTT. This translates into CSAKYDLGTDTQYF.

This clonotype was seen many times. The chain has TRBV11-2 and TRBJ1-1; no definite D call. This CDR3 region has 16 residues. V was pared by 1 base and J by 5 bases, with 17 bases between. CDR1 and CDR2 from the germline V gene are SGHAT and FQNNGV. The CDR3 sequence: CASSLGSGHGETEAFF. The CDR3, as DNA: TGTGCCAGCAGCTTAGGTTCAGGCCACGGAGAAACTGAAGCTTTCTTT.

This chain links TRBV3-1 with TRBJ1-2; 7 nucleotides match TRBD1. Per germline, CDR1 LGHDT and CDR2 YNNKEL (reference sequence). V lost 1 base to trimming and J lost 6 bases; unmatched junction nucleotides: 8. This CDR3 comprises 15 residues. Here the CDR3 reads CASSQGDSESHGYTF. CDR3 nucleotide sequence: TGTGCCAGCAGCCAAGGGGACAGCGAGTCCCATGGCTACACCTTC.

The rearrangement uses TRBV9 and TRBJ2-3; 11 nucleotides line up with TRBD2. CDR3 size: 17 residues. Trimming cost V 0 bases and J 1 base; bases outside gene matches: 4. Germline V CDR1 and CDR2: SGDLS, YYNGEE. This chain's CDR3 is CASSVAGGLAGTDTQYF. CDR3 nucleotide sequence: TGTGCCAGCAGCGTAGCGGGGGGACTAGCGGGCACAGATACGCAGTATTTT.

This clonotype was picked up a small number of times. The J gene is TRBJ1-1, the V gene TRBV20-1; D remains ambiguous. Germline V lookup: CDR1 DFQATT, CDR2 SNEGSKA (reference sequence). The CDR3 is 13 amino acids. The ends were cut back, 6 bases at V and 3 bases at J, with 14 bases in the middle. In DNA, the CDR3 is TGCAGTGCGGGTGGTAGGTGGGACACTGAAGCTTTCTTT. Protein sequence: CSAGGRWDTEAFF.

V and J are TRBV7-2 and TRBJ2-2; 8 positions match TRBD2. The germline V gene has CDR1 SGHTA and CDR2 FQGNSA. V dropped 1 base and J dropped 6; count of bases not matched to a gene: 4. This CDR3 comprises 15 residues. The CDR3 DNA follows: TGTGCCAGCAGCTTAGTCCCGGGAGGGGCCGGGGAGCTGTTTTTT. Translated: CASSLVPGGAGELFF.